This T cell receptor (beta chain) comes out of a study of a mutant IDH1 vaccine in newly diagnosed glioma. Study as a whole: Patients were started on vaccination 4-6 weeks after radiotherapy alone, or with temozolomide cycles. The treated population exhibited a male proportion of around 62%, a female proportion of about 38%, and a mean age of roughly 41 years.

In its sample, this clone was seen once. Antigen unknown. The data were produced by immunoSEQ multiplex PCR, yet TCRdb's version contains in-frame clones alone and is incomplete. The table includes tens of thousands of clones, 70% to 90% detected once. Time point specified: week 23, last vaccination. The investigators gave 300 ug of mutant IDH1 20-mer peptide in each vaccine dose, together with topical imiquimod. This TCR was sampled from a man aged 25-45 years with glioma. Some clones in this sample may be carry-over from other donors' samples. The sample in question was PBMCs, obtained from a glioma patient whose treatment included an IDH1 peptide vaccine.

CDR3 sequence: CASSLNFVNTEAFF. The CDR3 DNA reads as TGTGCCAGCAGCTTAAATTTTGTGAACACTGAAGCTTTCTTT. V is TRBV7-2 and J is TRBJ1-1; D unresolved. Trimming took off 2 bases at V and 0 bases at J, with 7 bases between the two ends. Germline V gene data show CDR1 as SGHTA and CDR2 as FQGNSA. This CDR3 has 14 residues.